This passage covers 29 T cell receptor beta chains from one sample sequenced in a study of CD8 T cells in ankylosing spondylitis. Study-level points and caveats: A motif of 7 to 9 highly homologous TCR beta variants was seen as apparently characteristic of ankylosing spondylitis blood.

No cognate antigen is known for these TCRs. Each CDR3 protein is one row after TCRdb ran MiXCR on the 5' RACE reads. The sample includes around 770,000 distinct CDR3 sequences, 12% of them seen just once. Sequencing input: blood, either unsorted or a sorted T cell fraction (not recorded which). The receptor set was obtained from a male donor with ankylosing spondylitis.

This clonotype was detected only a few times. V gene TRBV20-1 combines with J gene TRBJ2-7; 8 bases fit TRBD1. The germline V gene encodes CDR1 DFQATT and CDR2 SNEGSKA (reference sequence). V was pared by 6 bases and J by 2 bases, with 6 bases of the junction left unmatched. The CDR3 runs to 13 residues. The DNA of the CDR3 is TGCAGTGCAACAGACAGGGGCCCCTACGAGCAGTACTTC. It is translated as CSATDRGPYEQYF.

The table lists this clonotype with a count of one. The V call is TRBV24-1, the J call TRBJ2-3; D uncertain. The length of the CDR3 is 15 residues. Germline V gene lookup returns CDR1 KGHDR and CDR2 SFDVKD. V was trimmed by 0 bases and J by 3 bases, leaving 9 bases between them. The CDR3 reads CATSDLFRKTDTQYF. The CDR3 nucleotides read TGTGCCACCAGTGATTTGTTTAGGAAGACAGATACGCAGTATTTT.

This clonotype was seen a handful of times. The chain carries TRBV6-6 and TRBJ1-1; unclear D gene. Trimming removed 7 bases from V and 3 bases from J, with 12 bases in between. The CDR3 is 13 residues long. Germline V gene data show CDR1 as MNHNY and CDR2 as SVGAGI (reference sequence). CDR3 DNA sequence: TGTGCCAGCAATCCGGAGATTTACACTGAAGCTTTCTTT. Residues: CASNPEIYTEAFF.

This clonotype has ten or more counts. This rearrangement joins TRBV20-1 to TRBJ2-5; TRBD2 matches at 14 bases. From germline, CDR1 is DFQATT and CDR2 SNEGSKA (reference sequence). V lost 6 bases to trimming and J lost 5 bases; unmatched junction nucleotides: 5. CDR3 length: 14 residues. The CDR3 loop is CSAAGLAGAETQYF. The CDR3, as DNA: TGCAGTGCGGCGGGACTAGCGGGAGCGGAGACCCAGTACTTC.

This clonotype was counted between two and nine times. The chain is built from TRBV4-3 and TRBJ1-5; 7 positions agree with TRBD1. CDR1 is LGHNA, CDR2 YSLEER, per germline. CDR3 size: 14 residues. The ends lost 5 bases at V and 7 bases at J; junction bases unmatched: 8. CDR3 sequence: CASSFRTGEQPQHF. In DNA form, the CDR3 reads TGCGCCAGCAGCTTCCGGACAGGCGAGCAGCCCCAGCATTTT.

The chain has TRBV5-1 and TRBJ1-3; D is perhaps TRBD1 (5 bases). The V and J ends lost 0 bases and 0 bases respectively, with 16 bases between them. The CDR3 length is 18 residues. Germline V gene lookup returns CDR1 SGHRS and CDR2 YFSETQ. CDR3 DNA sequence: TGCGCCAGCAGCTTGGACAGGAAAACACTTGCCTCTGGAAACACCATATATTTT. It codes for CASSLDRKTLASGNTIYF.

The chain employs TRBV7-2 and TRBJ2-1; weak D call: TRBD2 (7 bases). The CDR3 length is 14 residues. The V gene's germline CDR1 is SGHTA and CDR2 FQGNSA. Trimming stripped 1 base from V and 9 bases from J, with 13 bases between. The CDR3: CASSLDFGGREQFF. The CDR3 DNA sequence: TGTGCCAGCAGCTTAGATTTCGGGGGGCGTGAGCAGTTCTTC. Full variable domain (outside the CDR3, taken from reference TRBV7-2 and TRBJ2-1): GAGVSQSPSNKVTEKGKDVELRCDPISGHTALYWYRQSLGQGLEFLIYFQGNSAPDKSGLPSDRFSAERTGGSVSTLTIQRTQQEDSAVYLCASSLDFGGREQFFGPGTRLTVL.

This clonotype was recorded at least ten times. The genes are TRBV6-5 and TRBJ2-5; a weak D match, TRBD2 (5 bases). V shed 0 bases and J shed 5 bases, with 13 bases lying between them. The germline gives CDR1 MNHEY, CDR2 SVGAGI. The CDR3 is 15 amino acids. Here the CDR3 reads CASSYSSEGVETQYF. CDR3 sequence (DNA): TGTGCCAGCAGTTACTCTAGCGAGGGAGTCGAGACCCAGTACTTC.

This CDR3 reads CASARGRSLALHF. The CDR3, as DNA: TGTGCCAGCGCCCGAGGAAGATCCCTAGCCCTCCACTTT. The V gene is TRBV6-5, the J gene TRBJ1-6, with no clear D. The CDR3 contains 13 residues. Looked up from germline, CDR1 is MNHEY and CDR2 is SVGAGI. The V gene lost 8 bases and the J gene lost 14 bases, with 19 bases spanning the gap.

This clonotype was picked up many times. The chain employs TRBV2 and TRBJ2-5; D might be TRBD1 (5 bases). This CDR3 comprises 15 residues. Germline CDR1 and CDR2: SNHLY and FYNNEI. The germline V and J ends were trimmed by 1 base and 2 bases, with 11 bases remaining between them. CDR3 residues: CASSEEGHPQETQYF. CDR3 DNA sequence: TGTGCCAGCAGTGAAGAAGGACACCCGCAAGAGACCCAGTACTTC.

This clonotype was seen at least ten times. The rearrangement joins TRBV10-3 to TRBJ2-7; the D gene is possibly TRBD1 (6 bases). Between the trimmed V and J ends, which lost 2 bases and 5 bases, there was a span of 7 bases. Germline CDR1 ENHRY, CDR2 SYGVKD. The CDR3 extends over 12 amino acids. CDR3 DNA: TGTGCCATCAGTGAGGACAGGCACGAGCAGTACTTC. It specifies CAISEDRHEQYF.

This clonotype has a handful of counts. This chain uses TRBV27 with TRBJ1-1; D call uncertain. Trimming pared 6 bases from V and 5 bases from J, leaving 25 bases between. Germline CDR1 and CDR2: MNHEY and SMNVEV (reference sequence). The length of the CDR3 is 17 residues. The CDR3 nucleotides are TGTGCCAGCAGCCTGATACCCACCCGGAGTATCGGGACTGAAGCTTTCTTT. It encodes CASSLIPTRSIGTEAFF.

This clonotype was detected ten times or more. The CDR3 DNA follows: TGCGCCAGCAGCCAAGGTTTCCTTCTCCCTTCCGGGAAAGAGACCCAGTACTTC. Protein sequence: CASSQGFLLPSGKETQYF. The rearrangement uses TRBV4-1 and TRBJ2-5, with D maybe TRBD2 (5 bases). V was clipped by 1 base and J by 3 bases, with 21 bases between them. The germline V gene encodes CDR1 MGHRA and CDR2 YSYEKL. This CDR3 is built from 18 residues.

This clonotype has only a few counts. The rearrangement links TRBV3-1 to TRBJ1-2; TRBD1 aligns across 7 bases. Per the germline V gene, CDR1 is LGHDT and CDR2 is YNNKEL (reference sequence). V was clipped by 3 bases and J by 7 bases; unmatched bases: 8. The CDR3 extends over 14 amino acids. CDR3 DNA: TGTGCCAGCAGCCAGTCCGACAGGGCCTCTGGCTACACCTTC. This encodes CASSQSDRASGYTF.

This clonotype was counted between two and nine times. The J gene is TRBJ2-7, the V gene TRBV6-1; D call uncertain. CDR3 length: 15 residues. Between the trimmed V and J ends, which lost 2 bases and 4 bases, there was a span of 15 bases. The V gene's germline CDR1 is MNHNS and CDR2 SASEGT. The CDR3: CASSEPPVGKYEQYF. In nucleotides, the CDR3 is TGTGCCAGCAGTGAACCTCCGGTGGGGAAGTACGAGCAGTACTTC.

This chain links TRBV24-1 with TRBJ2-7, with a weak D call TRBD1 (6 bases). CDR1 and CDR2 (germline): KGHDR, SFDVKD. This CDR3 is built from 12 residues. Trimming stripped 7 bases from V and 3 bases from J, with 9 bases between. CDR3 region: CATSDRHYEQYF. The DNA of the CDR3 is TGTGCCACCAGCGACAGGCACTACGAGCAGTACTTC.

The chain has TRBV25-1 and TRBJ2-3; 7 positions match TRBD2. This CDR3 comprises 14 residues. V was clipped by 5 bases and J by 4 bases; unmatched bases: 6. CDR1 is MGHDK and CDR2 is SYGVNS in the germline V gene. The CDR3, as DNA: TGTGCCAGCAGTCCCTGGGGAGGGTCAGATACGCAGTATTTT. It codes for CASSPWGGSDTQYF.

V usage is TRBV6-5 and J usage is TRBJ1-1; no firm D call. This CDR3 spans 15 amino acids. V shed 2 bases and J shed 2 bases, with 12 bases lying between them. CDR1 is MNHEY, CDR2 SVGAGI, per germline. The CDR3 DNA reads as TGTGCCAGCAGTTACGGGCTGGGCTCCAACACTGAAGCTTTCTTT. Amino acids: CASSYGLGSNTEAFF.

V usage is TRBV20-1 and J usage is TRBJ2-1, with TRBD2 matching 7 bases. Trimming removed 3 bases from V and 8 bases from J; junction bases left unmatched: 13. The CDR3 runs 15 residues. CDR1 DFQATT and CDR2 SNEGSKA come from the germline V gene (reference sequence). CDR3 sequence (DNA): TGCAGTGCTAGGGACCTTTGGGAGGGTAGGGATGAGCAGTTCTTC. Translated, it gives CSARDLWEGRDEQFF.

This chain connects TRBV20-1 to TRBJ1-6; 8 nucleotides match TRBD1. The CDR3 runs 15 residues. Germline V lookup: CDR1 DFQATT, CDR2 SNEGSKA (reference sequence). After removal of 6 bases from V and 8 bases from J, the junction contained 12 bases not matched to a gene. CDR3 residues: CSAAHSPGGYSPLHF. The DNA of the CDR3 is TGCAGTGCCGCCCACTCCCCAGGGGGCTATTCACCCCTCCACTTT.

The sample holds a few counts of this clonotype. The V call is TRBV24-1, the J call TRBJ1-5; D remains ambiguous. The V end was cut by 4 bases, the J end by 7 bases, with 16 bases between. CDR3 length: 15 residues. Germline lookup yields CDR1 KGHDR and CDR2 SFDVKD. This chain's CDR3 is CATSEATTGLQPQHF. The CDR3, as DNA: TGTGCCACCAGTGAAGCGACAACGGGATTGCAGCCCCAGCATTTT.

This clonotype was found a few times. CDR3 sequence (DNA): TGCGCCAGCAGCTTGGAGTGGCAGGAAGATTCACCCCTCCACTTT. Residues: CASSLEWQEDSPLHF. The genes are TRBV5-1 and TRBJ1-6; D gene ambiguous. CDR3 length equals 15 residues. Deletions cut 0 bases from V and 8 bases from J, with 12 bases between. From germline, CDR1 is SGHRS and CDR2 YFSETQ.

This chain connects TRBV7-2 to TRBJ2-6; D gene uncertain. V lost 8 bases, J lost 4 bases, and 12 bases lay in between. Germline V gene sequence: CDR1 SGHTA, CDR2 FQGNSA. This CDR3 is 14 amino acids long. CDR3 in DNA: TGTGCCAGCGCTATCAGGTCGGGGGCCAACGTCCTGACTTTC. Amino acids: CASAIRSGANVLTF.

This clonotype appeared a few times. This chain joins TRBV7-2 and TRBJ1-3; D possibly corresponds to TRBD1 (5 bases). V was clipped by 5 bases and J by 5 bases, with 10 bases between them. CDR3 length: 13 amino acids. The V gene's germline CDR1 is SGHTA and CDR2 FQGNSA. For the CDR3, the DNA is TGTGCCAGCAGCCCTGAGGGGAGAAACACCATATATTTT. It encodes CASSPEGRNTIYF.

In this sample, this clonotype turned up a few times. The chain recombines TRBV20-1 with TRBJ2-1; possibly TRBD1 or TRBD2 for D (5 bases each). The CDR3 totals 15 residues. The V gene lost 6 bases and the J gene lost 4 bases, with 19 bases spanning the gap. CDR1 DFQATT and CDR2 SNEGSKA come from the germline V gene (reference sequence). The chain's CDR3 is CSAQTGTTIYNEQFF. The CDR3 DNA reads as TGCAGTGCGCAGACTGGGACCACAATTTACAATGAGCAGTTCTTC.

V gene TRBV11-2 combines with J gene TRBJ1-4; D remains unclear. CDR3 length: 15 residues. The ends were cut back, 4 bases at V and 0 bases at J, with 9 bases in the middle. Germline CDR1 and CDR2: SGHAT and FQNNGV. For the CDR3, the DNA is TGTGCCAGCAGCTCGATCGGGGCAACTAATGAAAAACTGTTTTTT. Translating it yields CASSSIGATNEKLFF.

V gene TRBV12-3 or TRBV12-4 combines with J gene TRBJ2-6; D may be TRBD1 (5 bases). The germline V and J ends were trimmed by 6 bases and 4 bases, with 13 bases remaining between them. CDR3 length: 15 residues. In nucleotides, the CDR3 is TGTGCCAGCAGGCTAGGGGTCTCCGGGGCCAACGTCCTGACTTTC. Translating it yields CASRLGVSGANVLTF.

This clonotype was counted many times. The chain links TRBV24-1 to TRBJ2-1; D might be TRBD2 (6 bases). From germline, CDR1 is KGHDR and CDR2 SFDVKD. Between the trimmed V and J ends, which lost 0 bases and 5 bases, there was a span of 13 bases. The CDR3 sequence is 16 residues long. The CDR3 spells CATSDLSGGRNNEQFF. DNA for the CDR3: TGTGCCACCAGTGATTTGTCCGGGGGTAGGAACAATGAGCAGTTCTTC.

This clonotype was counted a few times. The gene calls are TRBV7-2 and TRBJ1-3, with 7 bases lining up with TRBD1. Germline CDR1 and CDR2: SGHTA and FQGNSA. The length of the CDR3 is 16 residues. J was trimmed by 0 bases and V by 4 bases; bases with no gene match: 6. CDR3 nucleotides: TGTGCCAGCAGCTCCAGGGGGGCAGCCTCTGGAAACACCATATATTTT. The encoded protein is CASSSRGAASGNTIYF. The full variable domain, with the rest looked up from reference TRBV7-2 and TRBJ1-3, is GAGVSQSPSNKVTEKGKDVELRCDPISGHTALYWYRQSLGQGLEFLIYFQGNSAPDKSGLPSDRFSAERTGGSVSTLTIQRTQQEDSAVYLCASSSRGAASGNTIYFGEGSWLTVV.